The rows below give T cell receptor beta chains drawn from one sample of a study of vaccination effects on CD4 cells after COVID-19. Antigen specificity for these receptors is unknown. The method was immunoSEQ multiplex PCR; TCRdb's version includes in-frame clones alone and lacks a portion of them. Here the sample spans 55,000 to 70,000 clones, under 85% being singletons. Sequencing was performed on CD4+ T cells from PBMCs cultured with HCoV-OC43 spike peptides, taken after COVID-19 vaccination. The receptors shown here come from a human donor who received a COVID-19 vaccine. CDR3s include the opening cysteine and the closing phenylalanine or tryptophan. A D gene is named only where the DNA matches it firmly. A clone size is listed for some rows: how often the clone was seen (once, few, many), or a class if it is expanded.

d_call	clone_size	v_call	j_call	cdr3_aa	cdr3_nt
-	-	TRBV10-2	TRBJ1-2	CASSEEEGPGVYYGYTF	TGCGCCAGCAGTGAGGAGGAAGGCCCAGGGGTTTACTATGGCTACACCTTC
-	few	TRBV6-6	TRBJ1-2	CASSDRRRDYGYTF	TGTGCCAGCAGTGACAGGAGAAGAGACTATGGCTACACCTTC
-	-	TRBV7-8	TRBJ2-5	CASSPRETQYF	TGTGCCAGTAGCCCTCGAGAGACCCAGTACTTC
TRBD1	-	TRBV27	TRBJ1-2	CASSLGGQGGRGYTF	TGTGCCAGCAGTTTAGGGGGACAGGGGGGTAGGGGCTACACCTTC
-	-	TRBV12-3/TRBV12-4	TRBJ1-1	CASSLGTPEAFF	TGTGCCAGCAGTTTGGGCACCCCTGAAGCTTTCTTT
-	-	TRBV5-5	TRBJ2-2	CASSLSGTNTGELFF	TGTGCCAGCAGCTTGTCAGGGACTAACACCGGGGAGCTGTTTTTT
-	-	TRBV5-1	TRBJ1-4	CASSLGAGEKLFF	TGCGCCAGCAGCTTGGGTGCAGGGGAGAAACTGTTTTTT
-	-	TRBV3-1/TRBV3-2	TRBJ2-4	CASSHGLYRAKNIQYF	TGTGCCAGCAGCCACGGACTTTATAGGGCCAAAAACATTCAGTACTTC
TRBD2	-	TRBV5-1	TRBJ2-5	CASSNGGAEETQYF	TGCGCCAGCAGCAACGGGGGGGCTGAGGAGACCCAGTACTTC
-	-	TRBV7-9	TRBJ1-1	CASSERTGVDTEAFF	TGTGCCAGCAGCGAGAGGACTGGGGTGGACACTGAAGCTTTCTTT
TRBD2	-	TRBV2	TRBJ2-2	CASSELFAGGSNTGELFF	TGTGCCAGCAGTGAATTGTTTGCGGGGGGGTCCAACACCGGGGAGCTGTTTTTT
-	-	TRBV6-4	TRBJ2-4	CASSEPWGLKDIQYF	TGTGCCAGCAGTGAACCGTGGGGCCTCAAGGACATTCAGTACTTC
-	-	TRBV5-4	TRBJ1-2	CASSLAGGLLGYTF	TGTGCCAGCAGCTTGGCCGGGGGGCTCCTAGGCTACACCTTC
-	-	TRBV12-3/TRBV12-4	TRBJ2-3	CASRTLFTQYF	TGTGCCAGCAGAACTCTATTCACGCAGTATTTT
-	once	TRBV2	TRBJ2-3	CASRITATTDTQYF	TGTGCCAGCAGGATCACGGCCACCACAGATACGCAGTATTTT
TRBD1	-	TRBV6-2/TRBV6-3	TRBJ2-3	CASSYFTGGTDTQYF	TGTGCCAGCAGTTACTTTACAGGGGGGACAGATACGCAGTATTTT
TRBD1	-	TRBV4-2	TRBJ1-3	CASSQTGGSGNTIYF	TGTGCCAGCAGCCAGACAGGGGGCTCTGGAAACACCATATATTTT
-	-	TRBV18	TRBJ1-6	CASSPVSSYNSPLHF	TGTGCCAGCTCACCAGTGAGCTCCTATAATTCACCCCTCCACTTT
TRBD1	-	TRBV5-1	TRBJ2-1	CASSFQGGQGYNEQFF	TGCGCCAGCAGCTTCCAGGGGGGACAGGGCTACAATGAGCAGTTCTTC
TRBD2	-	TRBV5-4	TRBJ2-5	CASSRGLAGVQETQYF	TGTGCCAGCAGCAGGGGACTAGCGGGGGTCCAAGAGACCCAGTACTTC
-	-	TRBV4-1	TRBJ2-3	CASSDLDQPTDTQYF	TGCGCCAGCAGCGACTTAGACCAACCCACAGATACGCAGTATTTT
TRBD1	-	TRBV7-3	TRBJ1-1	CASSVGTGSHTEAFF	TGTGCCAGCAGCGTCGGGACAGGGTCACACACTGAAGCTTTCTTT